The 24 T cell receptor beta chains listed next were all sequenced from one sample in a study of blood T cell repertoires in COVID-19. Assay used: immunoSEQ multiplex PCR; TCRdb lists only in-frame clones, some missing. This sample has around 200,000 clones, with over 80% found just once. Sequenced input: peripheral blood. These TCRs come from a middle-aged woman with acute or convalescent COVID-19.

The J gene is TRBJ2-1, the V gene TRBV6-5, with 12 bases identical to TRBD1. Per the germline V gene, CDR1 is MNHEY and CDR2 is SVGAGI. CDR3 length: 14 amino acids. V trimming: 6 bases; J trimming: 7 bases; junction bases outside the gene matches: 4. The CDR3 region has the DNA TGTGCCAGCAGCTGGGACAGGGGGCAGAATGAGCAGTTCTTC. It is translated as CASSWDRGQNEQFF.

The table lists this clone with a count of one. The J gene is TRBJ1-2, the V gene TRBV28; perhaps TRBD1 as D (5 bases). The ends were cut back, 4 bases at V and 5 bases at J, with 8 bases in the middle. Germline V gene lookup returns CDR1 MDHEN and CDR2 SYDVKM. CDR3 size: 12 residues. The CDR3 DNA sequence: TGTGCCAGCAGTTCCTCAGGGTATGGCTACACCTTC. Its translation is CASSSSGYGYTF.

The chain employs TRBV24-1 and TRBJ2-7; possible D gene TRBD1, 6 bases. The CDR3 is 15 amino acids. The ends were cut back, 4 bases at V and 6 bases at J, with 18 bases in the middle. Germline CDR1 KGHDR, CDR2 SFDVKD. In DNA form, the CDR3 reads TGTGCCACCAGTGACCGCACAGGGCTGGTGAGCGAGCAGTACTTC. Translating gives CATSDRTGLVSEQYF.

The genes are TRBV9 and TRBJ1-3; no clear D. Trimming removed 5 bases at V and 0 bases at J, with 6 bases between. Looked up from germline, CDR1 is SGDLS and CDR2 is YYNGEE. CDR3 length: 13 residues. The CDR3 DNA sequence: TGTGCCAGCAGGGCCGTCTCTGGAAACACCATATATTTT. Translation: CASRAVSGNTIYF.

The J gene is TRBJ1-1, the V gene TRBV5-1; D might be TRBD1 (5 bases). The CDR3 consists of 14 residues. Trimming pared 4 bases from V and 1 base from J, leaving 11 bases between. CDR1 and CDR2 (germline): SGHRS, YFSETQ. CDR3 sequence (DNA): TGCGCCAGCAGCCAAACTACAGGGAACACTGAAGCTTTCTTT. It yields the protein CASSQTTGNTEAFF.

V is TRBV28 and J is TRBJ2-2; a possible D gene is TRBD1 (6 bases). The ends were cut back, 6 bases at V and 1 base at J, with 15 bases in the middle. From germline, CDR1 is MDHEN and CDR2 SYDVKM. CDR3 length equals 16 residues. For the CDR3, the DNA is TGTGCCAGCAGCCACGGACAGTTCCGGAACACCGGGGAGCTGTTTTTT. Its protein product is CASSHGQFRNTGELFF.

The chain employs TRBV10-3 and TRBJ1-6; 7 bases line up with TRBD1. V lost 6 bases, J lost 10 bases, and 9 bases stayed unmatched. This CDR3 contains 14 residues. The germline CDR1 and CDR2 sequences are ENHRY and SYGVKD. CDR3 in DNA: TGTGCCATCAGCCCGATGGCAGGGGGATCACCCCTCCACTTT. As protein: CAISPMAGGSPLHF.

This chain joins TRBV11-3 and TRBJ2-7, with D unresolved. Germline loops: CDR1 SGHNT, CDR2 YENEEA. The CDR3 totals 13 residues. The ends were cut back, 3 bases at V and 6 bases at J, with 12 bases in the middle. The CDR3 DNA reads as TGTGCCAGCAGCTTCAAAGAGGTTGGCGAGCAGTACTTC. It specifies CASSFKEVGEQYF.

The V and J genes are TRBV10-3 and TRBJ1-5; D gene ambiguous. The germline V and J ends were trimmed by 3 bases and 0 bases, with 12 bases remaining between them. The CDR3 runs to 16 residues. Per germline, CDR1 ENHRY and CDR2 SYGVKD. The CDR3 protein is CAISERSGNSNQPQHF. CDR3 DNA: TGTGCCATCAGTGAAAGATCGGGGAATAGCAATCAGCCCCAGCATTTT.

V and J are TRBV2 and TRBJ1-6; TRBD1 aligns across 8 bases. This CDR3 has 14 amino acids. Germline CDR1 reads SNHLY; CDR2 reads FYNNEI. Unmatched junction bases numbered 4, after V lost 5 bases and J lost 7 bases. This CDR3 reads CASSITGGNSPLHF. The CDR3 DNA sequence: TGTGCCAGCAGTATCACAGGGGGGAATTCACCCCTCCACTTT.

The J gene is TRBJ2-5, the V gene TRBV9; D is perhaps TRBD2 (6 bases). CDR1 SGDLS and CDR2 YYNGEE come from the germline V gene. Trimming stripped 0 bases from V and 9 bases from J, with 12 bases between. This CDR3 is built from 13 residues. CDR3 loop: CASSVDGGSAQYF. Written as DNA, the CDR3 is TGTGCCAGCAGCGTAGACGGGGGTTCGGCCCAGTACTTC.

This clone was counted a few times. This chain connects TRBV7-9 to TRBJ1-5; no clear D gene. CDR3 length: 17 amino acids. CDR1 SEHNR and CDR2 FQNEAQ come from the germline V gene (reference sequence). V lost 1 base, J lost 0 bases, and 13 bases lay in between. DNA for the CDR3: TGTGCCAGCAGCTTAGTGAGTTCAGGCTATAGCAATCAGCCCCAGCATTTT. Translating it yields CASSLVSSGYSNQPQHF.

This rearrangement joins TRBV29-1 to TRBJ2-7, with TRBD2 identical over 11 bases. The germline CDR1 and CDR2 sequences are SQVTM and ANQGSEA. This CDR3 has 13 residues. V dropped 5 bases and J dropped 5; count of bases not matched to a gene: 5. The CDR3 DNA follows: TGCAGCGTTAATGTAGCGGGAGGGAACGAGCAGTACTTC. Its translation is CSVNVAGGNEQYF.

The CDR3 here is CASSFLRGSKGYGYTF. CDR3 DNA sequence: TGTGCCAGCAGCTTTCTCCGGGGGAGTAAGGGCTATGGCTACACCTTC. The rearrangement uses TRBV11-2 and TRBJ1-2; the D gene is possibly TRBD1 (5 bases). Germline CDR1 is SGHAT and CDR2 is FQNNGV. V lost 3 bases, J lost 4 bases, and 18 bases lay in between. The CDR3 consists of 16 residues.

This chain uses TRBV2 with TRBJ2-7; 10 bases are a match to TRBD1. Germline-derived CDR1 and CDR2 are SNHLY and FYNNEI. The ends lost 5 bases at V and 4 bases at J; junction bases unmatched: 8. The CDR3 sequence is 15 residues long. CDR3 sequence reads: CASSTGQGSGYEQYF. Written as DNA, the CDR3 is TGTGCCAGCAGTACGGGACAGGGGAGTGGGTACGAGCAGTACTTC.

The chain carries TRBV11-2 and TRBJ1-2, with D unresolved. The CDR3 covers 17 residues. Germline-derived CDR1 and CDR2 are SGHAT and FQNNGV. V lost 1 base and J lost 2, with 17 bases in between. The CDR3 sequence: CASSLAHWHGQNYGYTF. CDR3 coding DNA: TGTGCCAGCAGCTTAGCCCACTGGCATGGGCAAAACTATGGCTACACCTTC. Variable domain in full (rest from reference TRBV11-2 and TRBJ1-2): EAGVAQSPRYKIIEKRQSVAFWCNPISGHATLYWYQQILGQGPKLLIQFQNNGVVDDSQLPKDRFSAERLKGVDSTLKIQPAKLEDSAVYLCASSLAHWHGQNYGYTFGSGTRLTVV.

The chain couples TRBV3-1 (or the pseudogene TRBV3-2) to TRBJ2-1; the D gene is possibly TRBD1 (6 bases). This CDR3 has 18 amino acids. Germline V lookup: CDR1 LGHDT, CDR2 YNNKEL (reference sequence). Trimming removed 1 base at V and 0 bases at J, with 16 bases between. This chain's CDR3 is CASSQGTDSFSSYNEQFF. CDR3 DNA sequence: TGTGCCAGCAGCCAAGGGACGGACAGCTTCAGCTCCTACAATGAGCAGTTCTTC.

This chain connects TRBV7-2 to TRBJ2-5, with a weak D call TRBD2 (6 bases). The V end lost 1 base, the J end lost 5 bases, and 17 bases lay between the germline ends. Germline V gene sequence: CDR1 SGHTA, CDR2 FQGNSA. CDR3 size: 16 residues. The CDR3 DNA is TGTGCCAGCAGCTTAGTAGTAAGTTGGGAGGCCGAGACCCAGTACTTC. Amino acids: CASSLVVSWEAETQYF.

In nucleotides, the CDR3 is TGTGCCAGCAGCCATCACTCCAGGGCCCTCTCTGGAAACACCATATATTTT. This sequence encodes CASSHHSRALSGNTIYF. The chain uses TRBV3-1 (or the pseudogene TRBV3-2) and TRBJ1-3, with a tentative D call TRBD1 (5 bases). The V and J ends lost 3 bases and 0 bases respectively, with 15 bases between them. In germline, CDR1 is LGHDT, CDR2 YNNKEL (reference sequence). The CDR3 covers 17 residues.

This chain joins TRBV5-1 and TRBJ1-2, with D tentatively TRBD1 (6 bases). This CDR3 is 15 amino acids long. V shed 0 bases and J shed 8 bases, with 17 bases lying between them. CDR1 SGHRS and CDR2 YFSETQ come from the germline V gene. CDR3 in DNA: TGCGCCAGCAGCTTGGATCCGGGTCGGCAGGGGGGCTACACCTTC. This codes for CASSLDPGRQGGYTF.

V gene TRBV6-5 combines with J gene TRBJ2-7, with D tentatively TRBD1 (7 bases). Germline CDR1 MNHEY, CDR2 SVGAGI. Trimming cost V 2 bases and J 2 bases, with 13 bases left between them. The CDR3 totals 15 residues. The DNA of the CDR3 is TGTGCCAGCAGTTACGGTCCAGGGGGGACCTACGAGCAGTACTTC. Protein sequence: CASSYGPGGTYEQYF.

The CDR3 region is CASSVRDSKAFF. As DNA, the CDR3 is TGTGCCAGTAGTGTCCGGGACAGCAAAGCTTTCTTT. J is TRBJ1-1 and V is TRBV19; TRBD1 aligns across 7 bases. Germline V lookup: CDR1 LNHDA, CDR2 SQIVND (reference sequence). With V trimmed by 5 bases and J by 9 bases, 6 bases remained unmatched. The CDR3 covers 12 residues.

This clone was seen only once. The chain recombines TRBV4-2 with TRBJ2-7, with D uncertain. The length of the CDR3 is 15 residues. V shed 0 bases and J shed 1 base, with 10 bases lying between them. The germline V gene has CDR1 LGHNA and CDR2 YNFKEQ. CDR3 sequence (DNA): TGTGCCAGCAGCCAAGATCTGGGCGAATCCTACGAGCAGTACTTC. Translating gives CASSQDLGESYEQYF.

The CDR3 bases are TGTGCCAGCAGGCGGGGGACTAGCGGAGAGTACTACAATGAGCAGTTCTTC. Translation: CASRRGTSGEYYNEQFF. The chain combines TRBV27 with TRBJ2-1; 11 nucleotides line up with TRBD2. The trim removed 6 bases at V and 3 bases at J, leaving 10 bases unmatched. The V gene's germline CDR1 is MNHEY and CDR2 SMNVEV (reference sequence). The CDR3 extends over 17 amino acids.